Listed below are T cell receptor beta chains from one sample, sequenced in a study of shared clonotypes between healthy human individuals. TCRdb's table, derived via immunoSEQ multiplex PCR, lists solely in-frame clones and lacks some. The table includes hundreds of thousands of clones, 96% detected once. Material for sequencing was naive CD8+ T cells sorted from blood. These receptors were taken from a woman younger than 45 in good health. The CDR3 runs from the conserved cysteine through the conserved F or W. D genes are given only for firm matches. Some rows mark clone size as missing; the rest say once, few, many or name a class of expanded clone.

clone_size	v_call	j_call	d_call	cdr3_aa	cdr3_nt
once	TRBV21-1	TRBJ2-7	NA	CASSKVEGSYEQYF	TGTGCCAGCAGCAAAGTGGAGGGGTCCTACGAGCAGTACTTC
NA	TRBV2	TRBJ1-1	TRBD1	CASRGTGLRDTEAFF	TGTGCCAGCAGGGGGACAGGGCTGAGGGACACTGAAGCTTTCTTT
NA	TRBV27	TRBJ2-1	TRBD2	CASSLSLAAYNEQFF	TGTGCCAGCAGTTTATCCCTAGCGGCCTACAATGAGCAGTTCTTC
NA	TRBV5-1	TRBJ2-1	TRBD2	CASSLDPSGTYNEQFF	TGCGCCAGCAGCTTGGACCCTAGCGGAACTTACAATGAGCAGTTCTTC
once	TRBV27	TRBJ2-1	TRBD2	CASSLPGTSGLTLEQFF	TGTGCCAGCAGTTTGCCCGGGACTAGCGGCCTAACGCTTGAGCAGTTCTTC
NA	TRBV28	TRBJ2-7	TRBD2	CASSLPGLAGGEQYF	TGTGCCAGCAGCCTCCCTGGACTAGCGGGGGGCGAGCAGTACTTC
NA	TRBV7-9	TRBJ2-3	TRBD2	CASSLGRAGLDTQYF	TGTGCCAGCAGCTTAGGAAGAGCGGGGTTAGATACGCAGTATTTT
once	TRBV7-2	TRBJ2-1	NA	CASSFMNLVSNEQFF	TGTGCCAGCAGCTTCATGAACCTGGTCTCCAATGAGCAGTTCTTC
NA	TRBV4-2	TRBJ2-1	TRBD2	CASSRGWREGHLNEQFF	TGTGCCAGCAGCCGAGGGTGGCGGGAGGGCCACTTAAATGAGCAGTTCTTC
NA	TRBV6-5	TRBJ2-1	NA	CASGVGFNEQFF	TGTGCCAGCGGGGTGGGGTTCAATGAGCAGTTCTTC
NA	TRBV28	TRBJ2-5	NA	CASSGEGGPDFQETQYF	TGTGCCAGCAGCGGGGAGGGGGGCCCAGACTTCCAAGAGACCCAGTACTTC
NA	TRBV27	TRBJ2-3	NA	CASSLSADTQYF	TGTGCCAGCAGTTTATCAGCAGATACGCAGTATTTT
NA	TRBV27	TRBJ2-7	TRBD2	CASSLTSAGGYEQYF	TGTGCCAGCAGTCTGACTAGCGCCGGGGGCTACGAGCAGTACTTC
NA	TRBV19	TRBJ2-1	NA	CASSIAGGINEQFF	TGTGCCAGTAGTATAGCTGGAGGAATCAATGAGCAGTTCTTC
NA	TRBV9	TRBJ2-5	NA	CASSLGTGVQETQYF	TGTGCCAGCAGCCTCGGGACGGGGGTACAAGAGACCCAGTACTTC
NA	TRBV7-6	TRBJ2-2	NA	CASSSEVNTGELFF	TGTGCCAGCAGCTCGGAGGTGAACACCGGGGAGCTGTTTTTT
NA	TRBV19	TRBJ1-1	TRBD1	CASSAWDRGQDEAFF	TGTGCCAGTAGTGCGTGGGACAGGGGGCAAGATGAAGCTTTCTTT
NA	TRBV11-3	TRBJ1-5	NA	CASSLDPTGPDPQHF	TGTGCCAGCAGCTTAGATCCCACCGGACCCGATCCACAGCATTTT
NA	TRBV7-9	TRBJ1-1	TRBD1	CASSDTTGGTEAFF	TGTGCCAGCAGCGACACTACAGGGGGCACTGAAGCTTTCTTT
NA	TRBV19	TRBJ1-3	TRBD1	CASSISTGAGNTIYF	TGTGCCAGTAGTATTTCCACAGGGGCTGGAAACACCATATATTTT
NA	TRBV4-1	TRBJ1-3	NA	CASSQDHRSGNTIYF	TGCGCCAGCAGCCAAGACCACCGCTCTGGAAACACCATATATTTT
NA	TRBV4-1	TRBJ2-1	NA	CASSQVNEQFF	TGCGCCAGCAGCCAAGTTAATGAGCAGTTCTTC
once	TRBV7-9	TRBJ2-5	NA	CASSPRALEEGETQYF	TGTGCCAGCAGCCCCCGGGCTTTAGAGGAGGGAGAGACCCAGTACTTC
NA	TRBV7-9	TRBJ2-1	NA	CASSWGHNEQFF	TGTGCCAGCAGCTGGGGACACAATGAGCAGTTCTTC
NA	TRBV7-6	TRBJ2-1	NA	CASSLDPNEQFF	TGTGCCAGCAGCTTAGATCCAAATGAGCAGTTCTTC
once	TRBV2	TRBJ1-5	NA	CASSDTHQPQHF	TGTGCCAGCAGTGATACACATCAGCCCCAGCATTTT
NA	TRBV5-1	TRBJ2-5	NA	CASSALREQETQYF	TGCGCCAGCAGCGCCCTCAGGGAGCAAGAGACCCAGTACTTC
NA	TRBV29-1	TRBJ2-7	NA	CSVEKGVGYEQYF	TGCAGCGTTGAGAAGGGAGTGGGGTACGAGCAGTACTTC
NA	TRBV7-9	TRBJ1-3	NA	CASSPWPEASGNTIYF	TGTGCCAGCAGCCCCTGGCCCGAAGCGAGCGGAAACACCATATATTTT
NA	TRBV9	TRBJ2-3	NA	CASSGNTDTQYF	TGTGCCAGCAGCGGAAACACAGATACGCAGTATTTT
NA	TRBV14	TRBJ2-1	NA	CASSPWLSEQFF	TGTGCCAGCAGCCCTTGGTTGTCTGAGCAGTTCTTC
NA	TRBV5-6	TRBJ2-7	NA	CASSLGGVAYEQYF	TGTGCCAGCAGCTTGGGCGGGGTCGCCTACGAGCAGTACTTC
NA	TRBV27	TRBJ1-1	NA	CASSLSTGWVTEAFF	TGTGCCAGCAGTTTATCCACAGGGTGGGTCACTGAAGCTTTCTTT
NA	TRBV21-1	TRBJ2-7	NA	CASSKGGTGGYEQYF	TGTGCCAGCAGCAAAGGAGGGACAGGGGGCTACGAGCAGTACTTC
NA	TRBV27	TRBJ2-7	TRBD1	CASSLTTLTGGESYEQYF	TGTGCCAGCAGTTTAACTACTTTGACAGGGGGGGAATCCTACGAGCAGTACTTC
NA	TRBV20-1	TRBJ2-7	NA	CSATAREQYF	TGCAGTGCTACCGCCCGCGAGCAGTACTTC